Below, 16 T cell receptor beta chains from the same sample are listed, as sequenced in a study of blood T cell repertoires in COVID-19. The data were produced by immunoSEQ multiplex PCR, yet TCRdb's version contains in-frame clones alone and is incomplete. The sample has under 55,000 clones, roughly 80% seen once. The material sequenced was peripheral blood. The receptors stem from a human donor in a cohort sampled during active COVID-19.

In this sample, this clone turned up a few times. The J gene is TRBJ1-3, the V gene TRBV4-3, with D unresolved. CDR1 and CDR2 (germline): LGHNA, YSLEER. V gave up 0 bases and J gave up 0 bases, with 12 bases separating them. This CDR3 is built from 17 residues. CDR3 sequence: CASSQDSDTNSGNTIYF. The CDR3 DNA is TGCGCCAGCAGCCAAGATTCTGACACCAACTCTGGAAACACCATATATTTT.

The J gene is TRBJ2-4, the V gene TRBV7-2, with TRBD2 identical over 10 bases. Looked up from germline, CDR1 is SGHTA and CDR2 is FQGNSA. This CDR3 is 15 amino acids long. V was pared by 5 bases and J by 8 bases, with 9 bases of the junction left unmatched. CDR3 nucleotide sequence: TGTGCCAGCAGCCCTCTAGCGGGAGCTCGGGACATTCAGTACTTC. Protein product: CASSPLAGARDIQYF. Supplemented by reference TRBV7-2 and TRBJ2-4, the full variable domain reads GAGVSQSPSNKVTEKGKDVELRCDPISGHTALYWYRQSLGQGLEFLIYFQGNSAPDKSGLPSDRFSAERTGGSVSTLTIQRTQQEDSAVYLCASSPLAGARDIQYFGAGTRLSVL.

This clone was seen only a few times. The J gene is TRBJ1-2, the V gene TRBV30, with D perhaps matching TRBD1 (6 bases). CDR1 is GTSNPN and CDR2 is SVGIG in the germline V gene (reference sequence). The CDR3 length is 15 residues. V was pared by 0 bases and J by 4 bases, with 15 bases between. The CDR3 sequence: CAWSVGLTGSYGYTF. Written as DNA, the CDR3 is TGTGCCTGGAGTGTAGGACTGACAGGAAGCTATGGCTACACCTTC.

The CDR3 region has the DNA TGTGCCAGCAGCTCCCCCGGACAGGGGAGCAATGAGCAGTTCTTC. This encodes CASSSPGQGSNEQFF. The genes are TRBV5-4 and TRBJ2-1; 9 bases are shared with TRBD1. The J segment lost 6 bases and the V segment lost 3 bases, leaving 7 bases of the junction unmatched. Germline V gives CDR1 SGHNT, CDR2 YYREEE (reference sequence). This CDR3 region has 15 residues.

V usage is TRBV5-6 and J usage is TRBJ2-2, with unresolved D. The CDR3 has 16 residues. The germline V gene encodes CDR1 SGHDT and CDR2 YYEEEE. Trimming stripped 2 bases from V and 3 bases from J, with 14 bases between. The CDR3 loop is CASSFSLSRDTGELFF. The CDR3 DNA sequence: TGTGCCAGCAGCTTCAGCTTATCTCGGGACACCGGGGAGCTGTTTTTT.

CDR3 in DNA: TGTGCCAGCTCAGCAGGGGGACTTAATTCACCCCTCCACTTT. This translates into CASSAGGLNSPLHF. V gene TRBV18 combines with J gene TRBJ1-6; 7 bases map to TRBD1. Looked up from germline, CDR1 is KGHSH and CDR2 is LQKENI. The CDR3 extends over 14 amino acids. Trimming cost V 5 bases and J 6 bases; bases outside gene matches: 4.

V gene TRBV9 combines with J gene TRBJ2-7, with D possibly TRBD2 on 6 matching bases. CDR1 is SGDLS, CDR2 YYNGEE, per germline. V lost 0 bases to trimming and J lost 0 bases, with 7 bases between them. CDR3 length: 14 amino acids. The CDR3 here is CASSVGTNSYEQYF. The CDR3 DNA is TGTGCCAGCAGCGTAGGGACTAACTCCTACGAGCAGTACTTC.

This clone was counted many times. V gene TRBV28 combines with J gene TRBJ2-7; 9 bases agree with TRBD1. J was trimmed by 5 bases and V by 6 bases; bases with no gene match: 11. Germline V gives CDR1 MDHEN, CDR2 SYDVKM. The CDR3 is 15 amino acids. CDR3 amino acids: CASSSPGQGKDEQYF. CDR3 coding DNA: TGTGCCAGCAGCAGTCCGGGACAGGGAAAGGACGAGCAGTACTTC.

This chain links TRBV5-6 with TRBJ2-1; 10 nucleotides agree with TRBD2. Germline CDR1 reads SGHDT; CDR2 reads YYEEEE. With V trimmed by 6 bases and J by 6 bases, 15 bases remained unmatched. There are 17 residues in the CDR3. DNA for the CDR3: TGTGCCAGCACCGGAGAACTAGCGGGGCAGGGGGGCAATGAGCAGTTCTTC. Amino acids: CASTGELAGQGGNEQFF. Complete variable domain (other parts from reference TRBV5-6 and TRBJ2-1): DAGVTQSPTHLIKTRGQQVTLRCSPKSGHDTVSWYQQALGQGPQFIFQYYEEEERQRGNFPDRFSGHQFPNYSSELNVNALLLGDSALYLCASTGELAGQGGNEQFFGPGTRLTVL.

This clone was detected once. This chain joins TRBV6-5 and TRBJ1-5, with D maybe TRBD1 (5 bases). V was trimmed by 8 bases and J by 4 bases, leaving 9 bases between them. Germline V CDR1 and CDR2: MNHEY, SVGAGI. The CDR3 extends over 12 amino acids. CDR3 DNA: TGTGCCAGCCGGGGGGGGAATCAGCCCCAGCATTTT. Protein: CASRGGNQPQHF.

The chain is built from TRBV19 and TRBJ2-5; weak D call: TRBD1 (5 bases). The V and J ends lost 1 base and 5 bases respectively, with 11 bases between them. CDR1 LNHDA and CDR2 SQIVND come from the germline V gene (reference sequence). This CDR3 comprises 14 residues. CDR3 coding DNA: TGTGCCAGTAGTATAGGGCAGGGCGGCGAGACCCAGTACTTC. Translation gives CASSIGQGGETQYF.

The rearrangement uses TRBV19 and TRBJ1-1, with 7 positions matching TRBD1. Germline V CDR1 and CDR2: LNHDA, SQIVND (reference sequence). The CDR3 has 15 residues. Losses at the gene ends were 3 bases for V and 0 bases for J; bases not matched to a gene: 4. The CDR3 DNA reads as TGTGCCAGTAGTATCCGGGACAGCCTGAACACTGAAGCTTTCTTT. It is translated as CASSIRDSLNTEAFF. Looking up the rest from reference TRBV19 and TRBJ1-1 gives the full variable domain: DGGITQSPKYLFRKEGQNVTLSCEQNLNHDAMYWYRQDPGQGLRLIYYSQIVNDFQKGDIAEGYSVSREKKESFPLTVTSAQKNPTAFYLCASSIRDSLNTEAFFGQGTRLTVV.

V gene TRBV5-1 combines with J gene TRBJ1-4; the match to TRBD1 covers 7 bases. The V gene's germline CDR1 is SGHRS and CDR2 YFSETQ. J lost 7 bases, V lost 6 bases, and 9 bases had no gene match. The CDR3 length is 14 residues. The CDR3 DNA reads as TGCGCCAGCAATACAGGAGGGGGCAGTGAAAAACTGTTTTTT. It encodes CASNTGGGSEKLFF.

A single count supports this clone. The V gene is TRBV18, the J gene TRBJ2-5; 7 bases match TRBD2. With V trimmed by 2 bases and J by 5 bases, 2 bases remained unmatched. The germline V gene has CDR1 KGHSH and CDR2 LQKENI. The CDR3 contains 13 residues. The chain's CDR3 is CASSPVGGETQYF. CDR3 nucleotides: TGTGCCAGCTCACCAGTCGGGGGGGAGACCCAGTACTTC.

V and J are TRBV29-1 and TRBJ2-1; TRBD2 matches at 7 bases. V gave up 3 bases and J gave up 3 bases; unmatched junction bases: 2. The CDR3 runs 13 residues. Germline V lookup: CDR1 SQVTM, CDR2 ANQGSEA. The CDR3 nucleotides are TGCAGCGTTGACAGCGGGGTCTACAATGAGCAGTTCTTC. Translated, it gives CSVDSGVYNEQFF.

This chain joins TRBV4-1 and TRBJ2-1; TRBD2 matches 11 bases. With V trimmed by 5 bases and J by 5 bases, 11 bases remained unmatched. This CDR3 is 17 amino acids long. The germline gives CDR1 MGHRA, CDR2 YSYEKL. CDR3 protein: CASSRPYSGRGDNEQFF. The CDR3, as DNA: TGCGCCAGCAGCAGACCTTATAGCGGGAGGGGGGACAATGAGCAGTTCTTC.